Listed below are T cell receptor beta chains from one sample, sequenced in a study of CD4 T cells in relation to SARS-CoV-2 and coronaviruses. Sequencing used immunoSEQ multiplex PCR; TCRdb keeps in-frame clones, though not all of them. The top ten clones hold roughly a sixth of a sample with 20,000 to 25,000 clones, roughly 72% of them seen once. These receptors lack a known antigen. Sequences were obtained from CD4+ T cells from PBMCs, cultured in vitro. The source of these receptors is a human donor in good health. Both conserved end residues are part of each CDR3. The order of the fields is clone size, J gene, D gene, V gene, CDR3 DNA, CDR3 protein. The D gene is left open where the match is weak. The size of a clone is reported for some rows only, either as once, few or many, or as a class for expanded clones.

- | TRBJ1-1 | TRBD1 | TRBV5-1 | TGCGCCAGCAGCTTGGCTAGGGGGCGAACTGAAGCTTTCTTT | CASSLARGRTEAFF
- | TRBJ2-7 | TRBD2 | TRBV10-3 | TGTGCCATCAGTGAAGTAGCGGGGATCTACGAGCAGTACTTC | CAISEVAGIYEQYF
- | TRBJ1-5 | - | TRBV21-1 | TGTGCCAGCAGCCCCCCCCCGAGCGGGCCCCAGCATTTT | CASSPPPSGPQHF
- | TRBJ2-7 | TRBD2 | TRBV5-4 | TGTGCCAGCAGCTTGTTTGGGACTACCCCTTACGAGCAGTACTTC | CASSLFGTTPYEQYF
- | TRBJ2-3 | TRBD2 | TRBV5-1 | TGCGCCAGCAGCTTGGAGTTGGGGACTAGTCCAGATACGCAGTATTTT | CASSLELGTSPDTQYF
- | TRBJ2-1 | - | TRBV11-3 | TGTGCCAGCAGCTTAGCGGTCGAGAATGAGCAGTTCTTC | CASSLAVENEQFF
few | TRBJ2-1 | TRBD2 | TRBV6-5 | TGTGCCAGCAGTTACTCCCCTAGCGGAGACTACAATGAGCAGTTCTTC | CASSYSPSGDYNEQFF
- | TRBJ1-5 | - | TRBV2 | TGTGCCAGCAGTAGGGGCAGGGACCATCAGCCCCAGCATTTT | CASSRGRDHQPQHF
- | TRBJ1-3 | - | TRBV5-6 | TGTGCCAGCAGCTTAAATTCTGGAAACACCATATATTTT | CASSLNSGNTIYF
few | TRBJ2-3 | - | TRBV7-9 | TGTGCCAGCAGCTGGCGAGCTAGCGGCACAGATACGCAGTATTTT | CASSWRASGTDTQYF
- | TRBJ1-3 | - | TRBV4-2 | TGTGCCAGCAGCCAAGAGAGTCAGAAAGACTCTGGAAACACCATATATTTT | CASSQESQKDSGNTIYF
- | TRBJ2-7 | TRBD1 | TRBV18 | TGTGCCAGCTCACCGGACCGGGGGGACAGGGGGCGCGGCGAGCAGTACTTC | CASSPDRGDRGRGEQYF
- | TRBJ1-1 | TRBD1 | TRBV14 | TGTGCCAGCAGCCAACAGGGGGTGAGGGGCACTGAAGCTTTCTTT | CASSQQGVRGTEAFF
- | TRBJ2-7 | - | TRBV3-1/TRBV3-2 | TGTGCCAGCAGCCAAGATTTACAGCGGGTCTACGAGCAGTACTTC | CASSQDLQRVYEQYF
- | TRBJ2-4 | TRBD1 | TRBV23-1 | TGCGCCAGCAGTCCCCCCAGGTACAGGGGAGAATGGGTGGTAGCCAAAAACATTCAGTACTTC | CASSPPRYRGEWVVAKNIQYF
- | TRBJ1-1 | - | TRBV7-9 | TGTGCCAGCGGCGCCACTGAAGCTTTCTTT | CASGATEAFF
- | TRBJ2-3 | TRBD2 | TRBV5-1 | TGCGCCAGCAGCGATCAACTAGCGGGGGAGGGGGATACGCAGTATTTT | CASSDQLAGEGDTQYF
- | TRBJ1-2 | - | TRBV3-1/TRBV3-2 | TGTGCCAGCAGCGATCCGCCCTATGGCTACACCTTC | CASSDPPYGYTF
- | TRBJ2-2 | TRBD2 | TRBV9 | TGTGCCAGCAGCTTCGGACTAGCGGGCGGACGGGGCGGGGAGCTGTTTTTT | CASSFGLAGGRGGELFF
- | TRBJ2-5 | - | TRBV6-5 | TGTGCCAGCAGTTACCCCAAGCAAGAGACCCAGTACTTC | CASSYPKQETQYF
- | TRBJ2-2 | TRBD1 | TRBV24-1 | TGTGCCACCAGTGATCCAGGGGGGAACACCGGGGAGCTGTTTTTT | CATSDPGGNTGELFF
few | TRBJ1-6 | - | TRBV4-1 | TGCGCCAGCAGCCAAGGTTTTGCAGGGGTCGGGTCACCCCTCCACTTT | CASSQGFAGVGSPLHF
few | TRBJ1-2 | - | TRBV2 | TGTGCAAGCAGGAGCCAATGGGTCTCCGCATTC | CASRSQWVSAF
- | TRBJ2-1 | TRBD2 | TRBV10-3 | TGTGCCATCAGGGAGGGACTAGAAATCAACAATGAGCAGTTCTTC | CAIREGLEINNEQFF
- | TRBJ2-7 | TRBD1 | TRBV7-2 | TGTGCCAGCAGCTTAGTCGTGGGACAGGAGAGAGAGCAGTACTTC | CASSLVVGQEREQYF
- | TRBJ2-5 | TRBD2 | TRBV9 | TGTGCCAGCAGCGTTAGCGGGAGGGAGACCCAGTACTTC | CASSVSGRETQYF
- | TRBJ2-7 | TRBD1 | TRBV7-9 | TGTGCCAGCAGCTTTTTTTACGCGACAGGGGGCTCCAACGAGCAGTACTTC | CASSFFYATGGSNEQYF
- | TRBJ2-3 | - | TRBV4-3 | TGCGCCAGCAGCCAAGAAGGCAGGGGACGGATAGATACGCAGTATTTT | CASSQEGRGRIDTQYF
few | TRBJ1-2 | - | TRBV5-5 | TGTGCCAGCAGCTTGTATACGGCCTATGGCTACACCTTC | CASSLYTAYGYTF
- | TRBJ2-5 | - | TRBV2 | TGTGCCAGCAGTGTAGGGGGGACCCAGTACTTC | CASSVGGTQYF
- | TRBJ2-3 | - | TRBV11-3 | TGTGCCAGCAGCCTAAGCCGCCTCGGGACCGGGAGCACAGATACGCAGTATTTT | CASSLSRLGTGSTDTQYF
once | TRBJ1-5 | - | TRBV5-1 | TGCGCCAGCAGCATTGGGGGGGCGGGAGGGCAGCCCCAGCATTTT | CASSIGGAGGQPQHF
- | TRBJ1-2 | - | TRBV3-1/TRBV3-2 | TGTGCCAGCAGCCCCGACGGATACTATGGCTACACCTTC | CASSPDGYYGYTF
- | TRBJ2-7 | TRBD1 | TRBV6-5 | TGTGCCAGCAGTCAGGGGGCCTACGAGCAGTACTTC | CASSQGAYEQYF
- | TRBJ2-1 | - | TRBV7-8 | TGTGCCAGCAGCTTAGCGGGGCAAAACAATGAGCAGTTCTTC | CASSLAGQNNEQFF
- | TRBJ1-1 | TRBD1 | TRBV19 | TGTGCCAGTAGTCCAGGACAGGGGCCGCACACTGAAGCTTTCTTT | CASSPGQGPHTEAFF
- | TRBJ2-5 | TRBD2 | TRBV5-1 | TGCGCCAGCGTAGCGACGACTAGCGGGAGAGGGGAGACCCAGTACTTC | CASVATTSGRGETQYF
once | TRBJ2-7 | - | TRBV21-1 | TGTGCCAGCAGCAAAGAGGACGGGACTCCCTACGAGCAGTACTTC | CASSKEDGTPYEQYF
- | TRBJ2-7 | - | TRBV30 | TGTGCCTGGAGTGTAATTGGGACGGTAGGATACGAGCAGTACTTC | CAWSVIGTVGYEQYF
- | TRBJ1-5 | TRBD1 | TRBV18 | TGTGCCAGCTCACCGGGACAGGGGGCTCGACAGCCCCAGCATTTT | CASSPGQGARQPQHF
- | TRBJ1-1 | - | TRBV4-1 | TGCGCCAGCAGCCACTTCAGGGTGAGGGCTGAAGCTTTCTTT | CASSHFRVRAEAFF
- | TRBJ1-1 | TRBD1 | TRBV6-6 | TGTGCCAGCAGTCTTTGGTCAGGGGGCGCTGGGAACACTGAAGCTTTCTTT | CASSLWSGGAGNTEAFF
few | TRBJ2-2 | - | TRBV10-3 | TGTGCCATCAGTGTTGAGCCGGAAACCGGGGAGCTGTTTTTT | CAISVEPETGELFF
- | TRBJ2-3 | TRBD2 | TRBV6-5 | TGTGCCAGCACCGGACTAGCGGGAGCGACAGATACGCAGTATTTT | CASTGLAGATDTQYF
- | TRBJ1-2 | - | TRBV5-1 | TGCGCCAGCAGCTTGGCGCCTCCGTCGGGGGCGGCTAACTATGGCTACACCTTC | CASSLAPPSGAANYGYTF
few | TRBJ2-2 | - | TRBV2 | TGTGCCAGCAGTGGGGATCCCGGGGAGCTGTTTTTT | CASSGDPGELFF
- | TRBJ2-5 | - | TRBV3-1/TRBV3-2 | TGTGCCAGCAGCCAAGGGGGCCAAGAGACCCAGTACTTC | CASSQGGQETQYF
- | TRBJ2-1 | - | TRBV4-1 | TGCGCCAGCAGCCAAGGGCAGGACTACAATGAGCAGTTCTTC | CASSQGQDYNEQFF
- | TRBJ1-3 | - | TRBV5-6 | TGTGCCAGCAGCTTGATCACCGTTAACACCATATATTTT | CASSLITVNTIYF
- | TRBJ2-6 | - | TRBV4-3 | TGCGCCAGCAGCCAAGTAGGGAAGGCTGCTGGGGCCAACGTCCTGACTTTC | CASSQVGKAAGANVLTF